These 29 T cell receptor beta chains came from one sample sequenced in a study of human T cells and chemical hapten exposure. TCRdb itself ran the RACE reads through MiXCR, one entry per CDR3 protein. The table shows 80,000 to 95,000 distinct CDR3 sequences, with about 10% occurring only once. Time point described: patch test 1, 2 weeks after DPC sensitization. Noted treatment: therapeutic diphenylcyclopropenone sensitization with weekly scalp DPC. The sequencing here drew on whole blood, taken in connection with sensitization to the hapten diphenylcyclopropenone (DPC). These receptors all come from a woman aged 45-59 years with alopecia areata. Some clones in this sample may be carry-over from other donors' samples.

This clonotype was recorded at least ten times. The gene calls are TRBV7-6 and TRBJ2-1; D uncertain. The germline gives CDR1 SGHVS, CDR2 FNYEAQ. Trimming removed 4 bases from V and 1 base from J, with 14 bases in between. The CDR3 spans 16 residues. The CDR3 loop is CASSSQPLMSYNEQFF. The CDR3 bases are TGTGCCAGCAGCTCCCAACCGCTTATGTCCTACAATGAGCAGTTCTTC.

The chain carries TRBV7-9 and TRBJ2-1, with D possibly matching TRBD2 (6 bases). Trimming took off 1 base at V and 9 bases at J, with 16 bases between the two ends. Germline lookup yields CDR1 SEHNR and CDR2 FQNEAQ (reference sequence). This CDR3 has 15 amino acids. The CDR3 protein is CASSLGGGISSEQFF. Here the CDR3 DNA reads TGTGCCAGCAGCTTAGGTGGGGGGATTTCGAGTGAGCAGTTCTTC.

The sample holds many counts of this clonotype. This chain links TRBV10-3 with TRBJ2-1; TRBD2 matches at 13 bases. The germline gives CDR1 ENHRY, CDR2 SYGVKD. V dropped 5 bases and J dropped 6; count of bases not matched to a gene: 4. This CDR3 comprises 15 residues. The CDR3 loop is CAISRLAGGVNEQFF. CDR3 nucleotides: TGTGCCATCAGTCGACTAGCGGGGGGAGTCAATGAGCAGTTCTTC.

This clonotype was found a few times. The rearrangement uses TRBV6-1 and TRBJ2-2; possibly TRBD2 for D (6 bases). V was clipped by 4 bases and J by 2 bases, with 11 bases between them. This CDR3 spans 15 amino acids. Germline-derived CDR1 and CDR2 are MNHNS and SASEGT. In nucleotides, the CDR3 is TGTGCCAGCAGTGTGAGCGGGCTTAACACCGGGGAGCTGTTTTTT. Translation: CASSVSGLNTGELFF.

This clonotype was observed many times. The chain couples TRBV6-5 to TRBJ1-5; D perhaps matches TRBD1 (5 bases). Trimming removed 6 bases from V and 1 base from J, with 16 bases in between. The CDR3 sequence is 16 residues long. The germline gives CDR1 MNHEY, CDR2 SVGAGI. The CDR3 DNA follows: TGTGCCAGCAGACCGACGGGTCGGGGCAGCAATCAGCCCCAGCATTTT. This gives the protein CASRPTGRGSNQPQHF.

This sequence joins TRBV2 and TRBJ1-6; no definite D call. Germline CDR1 SNHLY, CDR2 FYNNEI. Trimming cost V 8 bases and J 0 bases, with 5 bases left between them. There are 13 residues in the CDR3. The CDR3 loop is CASQISYNSPLHF. The CDR3 DNA sequence: TGTGCCAGCCAGATCTCCTATAATTCACCCCTCCACTTT.

This clonotype was found many times. V is TRBV27 and J is TRBJ2-1, with TRBD2 matching over 7 bases. Germline CDR1 and CDR2: MNHEY and SMNVEV (reference sequence). The CDR3 consists of 18 residues. The ends lost 6 bases at V and 8 bases at J; junction bases unmatched: 22. CDR3 region: CASRVGPPTGGSRDEQFF. DNA of the CDR3: TGTGCCAGCAGAGTGGGCCCACCAACTGGCGGGAGTAGAGATGAGCAGTTCTTC.

The chain uses TRBV28 and TRBJ2-2, with D maybe TRBD1 (6 bases). CDR1 is MDHEN, CDR2 SYDVKM, per germline. CDR3 length: 16 amino acids. The V end was cut by 4 bases, the J end by 5 bases, with 17 bases between. CDR3 protein: CASSYPGQDLTGELFF. DNA of the CDR3: TGTGCCAGCAGTTATCCGGGACAAGATTTGACCGGGGAGCTGTTTTTT.

V and J are TRBV7-7 and TRBJ2-5; 8 nucleotides align to TRBD1. With V trimmed by 4 bases and J by 7 bases, 23 bases remained unmatched. The CDR3 sequence is 19 residues long. Germline-derived CDR1 and CDR2 are SSHAT and FNYEAQ (reference sequence). CDR3 sequence: CASSSIGQGFTLRDGTQYF. As DNA, the CDR3 is TGTGCCAGCAGCTCCATCGGACAGGGCTTTACCTTAAGAGATGGGACCCAGTACTTC.

V usage is TRBV2 and J usage is TRBJ2-3; 7 bases map to TRBD1. CDR1 is SNHLY and CDR2 is FYNNEI in the germline V gene. The CDR3 extends over 14 amino acids. J lost 3 bases, V lost 10 bases, and 10 bases had no gene match. Written as DNA, the CDR3 is TGTGCCATCTACAGGGGTTGGAGAACAGATACGCAGTATTTT. Protein: CAIYRGWRTDTQYF.

This clonotype was observed a handful of times. The chain recombines TRBV29-1 with TRBJ2-1, with D perhaps TRBD1 (7 bases). Germline V gene lookup returns CDR1 SQVTM and CDR2 ANQGSEA. V lost 4 bases and J lost 9, with 19 bases in between. The CDR3 runs to 14 residues. The CDR3 DNA is TGCAGCGTTGGTTCATCAGGGGGGATCGGTGAGCAGTTCTTC. Encoded protein: CSVGSSGGIGEQFF.

This clonotype was counted a few times. The gene calls are TRBV6-5 and TRBJ2-1; the D is unclear. V lost 0 bases to trimming and J lost 8 bases, with 14 bases between them. Looked up from germline, CDR1 is MNHEY and CDR2 is SVGAGI. The CDR3 is 15 amino acids. CDR3 region: CASSYSLGGIDEQFF. The CDR3 DNA reads as TGTGCCAGCAGTTACTCATTAGGCGGTATCGATGAGCAGTTCTTC.

V is TRBV9 and J is TRBJ2-1, with D maybe TRBD1 (6 bases). The V gene lost 4 bases and the J gene lost 2 bases, with 16 bases spanning the gap. The CDR3 totals 16 residues. Germline values: CDR1 SGDLS, CDR2 YYNGEE. The CDR3 DNA is TGTGCCAGCAGCTCCGGTGGGGGACAAACCTACAATGAGCAGTTCTTC. Its translation is CASSSGGGQTYNEQFF.

This clonotype has ten or more counts. The chain couples TRBV7-9 to TRBJ1-6, with 7 nucleotides matching TRBD1. V shed 5 bases, J shed 7 bases, and the junction held 5 bases outside the gene matches. From germline, CDR1 is SEHNR and CDR2 FQNEAQ (reference sequence). There are 14 residues in the CDR3. CDR3 region: CASSPRQGNSPLHF. The CDR3 coding sequence is TGTGCCAGCAGCCCCCGACAGGGAAATTCACCCCTCCACTTT. Full variable domain (rest looked up from reference TRBV7-9 and TRBJ1-6): DTGVSQNPRHKITKRGQNVTFRCDPISEHNRLYWYRQTLGQGPEFLTYFQNEAQLEKSRLLSDRFSAERPKGSFSTLEIQRTEQGDSAMYLCASSPRQGNSPLHFGNGTRLTVT.

This clonotype was counted at least ten times. This chain links TRBV25-1 with TRBJ2-7; D is unclear. The CDR3 is made up of 14 amino acids. The germline gives CDR1 MGHDK, CDR2 SYGVNS. The V gene lost 4 bases and the J gene lost 4 bases, with 14 bases spanning the gap. As DNA, the CDR3 is TGTGCCAGCAGTGGAGGAGTAGCCGGTTACGAGCAGTACTTC. Residues: CASSGGVAGYEQYF.

This clonotype was counted a few times. The chain employs TRBV18 and TRBJ1-4; perhaps TRBD1 as D (5 bases). The CDR3 contains 16 residues. The germline V gene has CDR1 KGHSH and CDR2 LQKENI. Trimming cost V 6 bases and J 3 bases, with 17 bases left between them. CDR3 nucleotides: TGTGCCAGCTCCTTCGAGCCAAGACAGCCTAATGAAAAACTGTTTTTT. Its protein is CASSFEPRQPNEKLFF.

Note on this clonotype: A single base separates this from a much larger clone, so it may be a read error. The chain carries TRBV12-3 or TRBV12-4 and TRBJ1-1; no firm D call. The CDR3 is made up of 14 amino acids. Trimming removed 7 bases from V and 5 bases from J, with 17 bases in between. DNA for the CDR3: TGTGCCAGCAACTCGAGCCGACGGAGTACTGAAGCTTTCTTT. Protein sequence: CASNSSRRSTEAFF.

This clonotype was detected only a few times. The chain is built from TRBV4-3 and TRBJ2-3, with D perhaps matching TRBD1 or TRBD2 (5 bases each). CDR1 is LGHNA and CDR2 is YSLEER in the germline V gene. The CDR3 has 22 amino acids. V gave up 2 bases and J gave up 6 bases, with 36 bases separating them. CDR3 sequence: CASSQNFVAGAGARSWSDTQYF. The CDR3 region has the DNA TGCGCCAGCAGCCAAAACTTCGTGGCTGGCGCCGGGGCCCGTAGCTGGTCGGATACGCAGTATTTT.

In this sample, this clonotype turned up a few times. The V call is TRBV5-6, the J call TRBJ1-5; D is undetermined. This CDR3 is built from 16 residues. The germline V gene encodes CDR1 SGHDT and CDR2 YYEEEE. V dropped 0 bases and J dropped 1 base, with 11 bases sitting between them. CDR3 DNA sequence: TGTGCCAGCAGCTTGGGACCTCCCTTCAGCAATCAGCCCCAGCATTTT. It translates to CASSLGPPFSNQPQHF.

This clonotype showed up many times. The chain joins TRBV7-9 to TRBJ2-7, with D maybe TRBD2 (6 bases). Trimming removed 11 bases from V and 7 bases from J, with 21 bases in between. The length of the CDR3 is 13 residues. Germline loops: CDR1 SEHNR, CDR2 FQNEAQ (reference sequence). CDR3 nucleotides: TGTGCCGGAACCCGGGACTGGGGTTTTGAGCAGTACTTC. It codes for CAGTRDWGFEQYF.

This clonotype came up many times. This chain uses TRBV7-3 with TRBJ1-1; unclear D gene. The CDR3 totals 14 residues. Trimming cost V 3 bases and J 4 bases, with 12 bases left between them. From germline, CDR1 is SGHTA and CDR2 FQGTGA. CDR3 in amino acids: CASSFSGSITEAFF. The CDR3 bases are TGTGCCAGCAGCTTTTCTGGATCGATCACTGAAGCTTTCTTT. Combining the CDR3 with reference TRBV7-3 and TRBJ1-1 gives the whole variable domain GAGVSQTPSNKVTEKGKYVELRCDPISGHTALYWYRQSLGQGPEFLIYFQGTGAADDSGLPNDRFFAVRPEGSVSTLKIQRTERGDSAVYLCASSFSGSITEAFFGQGTRLTVV.

This clonotype was observed at least ten times. This sequence joins TRBV29-1 and TRBJ1-2; no clear D. V was clipped by 7 bases and J by 0 bases, with 9 bases between them. Per the germline V gene, CDR1 is SQVTM and CDR2 is ANQGSEA. The CDR3 has 12 residues. For the CDR3, the DNA is TGCAGCGCCTTCGGCCCTAACTATGGCTACACCTTC. This codes for CSAFGPNYGYTF.

This clonotype appeared many times. The gene calls are TRBV14 and TRBJ2-1; 7 nucleotides align to TRBD2. CDR3 length: 15 amino acids. V dropped 3 bases and J dropped 2; count of bases not matched to a gene: 4. The germline V gene has CDR1 SGHDN and CDR2 FVKESK. The CDR3 bases are TGTGCCAGCAGCCAGGCGGGAGTAACCTACAATGAGCAGTTCTTC. Its protein product is CASSQAGVTYNEQFF.

This clonotype was detected only a few times. The chain employs TRBV6-5 and TRBJ1-5, with D perhaps matching TRBD1 (6 bases). The germline V gene encodes CDR1 MNHEY and CDR2 SVGAGI. Trimming cost V 0 bases and J 2 bases, with 11 bases left between them. This CDR3 contains 16 residues. The CDR3 region is CASSYSRQAGNQPQHF. The CDR3 nucleotides read TGTGCCAGCAGTTACTCGAGACAGGCTGGCAATCAGCCCCAGCATTTT.

V usage is TRBV7-2 and J usage is TRBJ2-6; TRBD1 matches at 9 bases. Trimming cost V 4 bases and J 1 base; bases outside gene matches: 8. The germline CDR1 and CDR2 sequences are SGHTA and FQGNSA. This CDR3 has 18 amino acids. The CDR3 bases are TGTGCCAGCAGCTCGTCGGGACAGGGCCGATCTGGGGCCAACGTCCTGACTTTC. Translated, it gives CASSSSGQGRSGANVLTF.

The sample holds a few counts of this clonotype. Here the CDR3 DNA reads TGTGCCAGCAGCCCGCAGACAGGGTTCAATTCACCCCTCCACTTT. This sequence encodes CASSPQTGFNSPLHF. V is TRBV5-6 and J is TRBJ1-6; 7 bases fit TRBD1. The CDR3 consists of 15 residues. V lost 4 bases, J lost 7 bases, and 8 bases stayed unmatched. Germline-derived CDR1 and CDR2 are SGHDT and YYEEEE. Looking up the rest from reference TRBV5-6 and TRBJ1-6 gives the full variable domain: DAGVTQSPTHLIKTRGQQVTLRCSPKSGHDTVSWYQQALGQGPQFIFQYYEEEERQRGNFPDRFSGHQFPNYSSELNVNALLLGDSALYLCASSPQTGFNSPLHFGNGTRLTVT.

The chain carries TRBV9 and TRBJ2-3; 8 bases fit TRBD1. The V gene's germline CDR1 is SGDLS and CDR2 YYNGEE. V was clipped by 1 base and J by 4 bases; unmatched bases: 11. This CDR3 has 17 residues. The CDR3 DNA reads TGTGCCAGCAGCGTACGAGGTGGCGGACAGGGTGCAGATACGCAGTATTTT. Its translation: CASSVRGGGQGADTQYF.

The chain recombines TRBV11-3 with TRBJ2-1; no firm D call. The CDR3 is 13 amino acids. CDR1 and CDR2 (germline): SGHNT, YENEEA. Trimming cost V 0 bases and J 5 bases, with 5 bases left between them. CDR3 sequence: CASSLEQHNEQFF. The CDR3 region has the DNA TGTGCCAGCAGCTTAGAACAGCACAATGAGCAGTTCTTC. Full variable domain (remainder filled in from reference TRBV11-3 and TRBJ2-1): EAGVVQSPRYKIIEKKQPVAFWCNPISGHNTLYWYLQNLGQGPELLIRYENEEAVDDSQLPKDRFSAERLKGVDSTLKIQPAELGDSAVYLCASSLEQHNEQFFGPGTRLTVL.

The chain links TRBV7-3 to TRBJ2-1; D gene ambiguous. V was shortened by 2 bases and J by 12 bases, with 14 bases between the two germline ends. The CDR3 loop spans 13 amino acids. The germline V gene encodes CDR1 SGHTA and CDR2 FQGTGA. CDR3 amino acids: CASSLETLSGQFF. CDR3 sequence (DNA): TGTGCCAGCAGCTTAGAGACCCTGAGTGGGCAGTTCTTC.